This entry lists 30 T cell receptor beta chains sequenced from one sample in a study of T cell changes during pregnancy in multiple sclerosis. Method: immunoSEQ multiplex PCR; TCRdb's copy keeps in-frame clones and lacks some. The data show 55,000 to 85,000 clones, just over 90% seen once. Here the sequenced sample was peripheral blood, taken in the third trimester of pregnancy. These receptors were taken from a female donor with multiple sclerosis, enrolled in a pregnancy study.

The chain combines TRBV4-2 with TRBJ1-6, with 8 positions matching TRBD1. The V gene's germline CDR1 is LGHNA and CDR2 YNFKEQ. V was pared by 0 bases and J by 7 bases, with 5 bases of the junction left unmatched. There are 16 residues in the CDR3. The CDR3 DNA follows: TGTGCCAGCAGCCAAGATTGGCAGGGGGCGAATTCACCCCTCCACTTT. Encoded protein: CASSQDWQGANSPLHF.

The rearrangement joins TRBV11-2 to TRBJ2-1; 10 bases are shared with TRBD2. Germline V CDR1 and CDR2: SGHAT, FQNNGV. This CDR3 is built from 16 residues. With V trimmed by 6 bases and J by 12 bases, 17 bases remained unmatched. This chain's CDR3 is CASSPLGTSEVMGQFF. The CDR3 DNA reads TGTGCCAGCAGTCCCCTGGGGACTAGCGAAGTAATGGGGCAGTTCTTC.

The chain employs TRBV6-6 and TRBJ2-2; the match to TRBD1 covers 8 bases. The CDR3 is 16 residues long. J was trimmed by 5 bases and V by 2 bases; bases with no gene match: 7. CDR1 and CDR2 from the germline V gene are MNHNY and SVGAGI (reference sequence). The CDR3 nucleotides read TGTGCCAGCAGTTACACGGCAGGGGGCAGGACCGGGGAGCTGTTTTTT. The encoded protein is CASSYTAGGRTGELFF.

The V call is TRBV6-6, the J call TRBJ2-7, with 10 bases aligning to TRBD1. Germline V gives CDR1 MNHNY, CDR2 SVGAGI (reference sequence). This CDR3 has 15 amino acids. J lost 3 bases, V lost 5 bases, and 7 bases had no gene match. CDR3 DNA: TGTGCCAGCAGTAAACCGGGGGACAGGGGCTACGAGCAGTACTTC. Translating gives CASSKPGDRGYEQYF.

The V and J genes are TRBV4-1 and TRBJ2-5, with TRBD1 matching over 7 bases. V was pared by 3 bases and J by 2 bases, with 6 bases of the junction left unmatched. This CDR3 spans 15 amino acids. Germline assignment: CDR1 MGHRA and CDR2 YSYEKL. For the CDR3, the DNA is TGCGCCAGCAGCCAGGTGCAACAGGGGCAAGAGACCCAGTACTTC. Translation: CASSQVQQGQETQYF.

This sequence joins TRBV5-1 and TRBJ2-5; D possibly corresponds to TRBD2 (6 bases). CDR3 length: 13 amino acids. Germline lookup yields CDR1 SGHRS and CDR2 YFSETQ. V was clipped by 3 bases and J by 7 bases, with 13 bases between them. The CDR3 sequence is CASSSRPGGTQYF. CDR3 in DNA: TGCGCCAGCAGCTCCCGCCCCGGGGGGACCCAGTACTTC.

The chain employs TRBV2 and TRBJ1-2; D gene uncertain. There are 14 residues in the CDR3. Germline V lookup: CDR1 SNHLY, CDR2 FYNNEI. V lost 6 bases and J 2 bases, leaving 13 bases between the germline ends. This CDR3 reads CASRNDAGNYGYTF. CDR3 in DNA: TGTGCCAGCAGAAACGACGCGGGAAACTATGGCTACACCTTC. The full variable domain, its missing parts supplied by reference TRBV2 and TRBJ1-2, is EPEVTQTPSHQVTQMGQEVILRCVPISNHLYFYWYRQILGQKVEFLVSFYNNEISEKSEIFDDQFSVERPDGSNFTLKIRSTKLEDSAMYFCASRNDAGNYGYTFGSGTRLTVV.

There are a few counts of this clone. This chain uses TRBV30 with TRBJ2-1, with no clear D. CDR1 is GTSNPN and CDR2 is SVGIG in the germline V gene (reference sequence). Trimming removed 0 bases from V and 5 bases from J, with 8 bases in between. The CDR3 runs to 13 residues. The CDR3 region is CAWSVEPHNEQFF. Written as DNA, the CDR3 is TGTGCCTGGAGTGTAGAGCCCCACAATGAGCAGTTCTTC.

The chain combines TRBV30 with TRBJ1-3; possible D gene TRBD1, 5 bases. The germline V gene has CDR1 GTSNPN and CDR2 SVGIG (reference sequence). The V gene lost 4 bases and the J gene lost 4 bases, with 8 bases spanning the gap. The CDR3 contains 12 residues. The chain's CDR3 is CAWTGWGNTIYF. Here the CDR3 DNA reads TGTGCCTGGACAGGGTGGGGAAACACCATATATTTT.

The chain combines TRBV27 with TRBJ2-3; the D is unclear. Germline loops: CDR1 MNHEY, CDR2 SMNVEV (reference sequence). V shed 7 bases and J shed 0 bases, with 5 bases lying between them. This CDR3 is built from 12 residues. CDR3: CASTSSTDTQYF. In DNA, the CDR3 is TGTGCCAGCACCTCTAGCACAGATACGCAGTATTTT.

The rearrangement uses TRBV6-4 and TRBJ2-2, with 8 bases that match TRBD2. The germline V gene has CDR1 MRHNA and CDR2 SNTAGT. Trimming cost V 8 bases and J 0 bases; bases outside gene matches: 2. The CDR3 runs to 14 residues. CDR3 sequence: CASEAGANTGELFF. Here the CDR3 DNA reads TGTGCCAGCGAAGCGGGGGCGAACACCGGGGAGCTGTTTTTT.

The rearrangement uses TRBV5-6 and TRBJ1-1, with no clear D. Germline CDR1 SGHDT, CDR2 YYEEEE. There are 15 residues in the CDR3. The ends were cut back, 3 bases at V and 1 base at J, with 13 bases in the middle. CDR3 coding DNA: TGTGCCAGCAGCTCATATACAGTGGGGAACACTGAAGCTTTCTTT. Translating gives CASSSYTVGNTEAFF.

The J gene is TRBJ2-1, the V gene TRBV29-1; 10 bases are a match to TRBD1. The CDR3 runs 14 residues. V was pared by 8 bases and J by 5 bases, with 9 bases of the junction left unmatched. Germline V lookup: CDR1 SQVTM, CDR2 ANQGSEA. The CDR3 DNA sequence: TGCAGCTTCAGGGGGACAGGGGCGAACAATGAGCAGTTCTTC. Protein: CSFRGTGANNEQFF.

This CDR3 reads CASSSSGDNEQFF. The CDR3 DNA follows: TGTGCCAGCAGTTCTAGCGGGGACAATGAGCAGTTCTTC. The chain combines TRBV7-3 with TRBJ2-1; 9 positions agree with TRBD2. Per germline, CDR1 SGHTA and CDR2 FQGTGA. The CDR3 covers 13 residues. The V and J ends lost 6 bases and 5 bases, in that order; junction bases with no gene match: 2.

This rearrangement joins TRBV2 to TRBJ2-7, with D possibly being TRBD1 (5 bases). Trimming removed 4 bases from V and 5 bases from J, with 15 bases in between. The CDR3 totals 14 residues. Germline V gives CDR1 SNHLY, CDR2 FYNNEI. CDR3 nucleotide sequence: TGTGCCAGCAGTGCCCTCGCAGGGCGACACGAGCAGTACTTC. This translates into CASSALAGRHEQYF.

V and J are TRBV7-8 and TRBJ2-2, with a possible D match to TRBD2 (7 bases). The CDR3 length is 15 residues. Germline CDR1 SGHVS, CDR2 FQNEAQ. The V gene lost 5 bases and the J gene lost 6 bases, with 16 bases spanning the gap. CDR3 residues: CASSPVLGGAGELFF. Here the CDR3 DNA reads TGTGCCAGCAGCCCCGTGTTAGGGGGGGCCGGGGAGCTGTTTTTT.

V and J are TRBV27 and TRBJ1-2; TRBD1 aligns across 8 bases. CDR1 MNHEY and CDR2 SMNVEV come from the germline V gene (reference sequence). Germline trimming cut 3 bases from V and 7 bases from J; bases unmatched to any gene: 13. The CDR3 has 16 amino acids. The CDR3 loop is CASSFSPPRGRFGYTF. The CDR3 DNA is TGTGCCAGCAGTTTTTCTCCGCCCAGGGGGCGTTTTGGCTACACCTTC.

This clone was seen once. The J gene is TRBJ2-1, the V gene TRBV10-1, with TRBD2 matching 14 bases. J gave up 0 bases and V 8 bases, and 9 bases lay outside the gene matches. This CDR3 comprises 18 residues. Germline V gives CDR1 WNHNN, CDR2 SYGVQD (reference sequence). The CDR3 nucleotides are TGCGCCAGCTCAACCGGACTAGCGGGAGGCTCCTCCTACAATGAGCAGTTCTTC. Protein: CASSTGLAGGSSYNEQFF.

The CDR3 DNA reads TGTGCCAGCAGCGGCAGGGCCCCAGATACGCAGTATTTT. Residues: CASSGRAPDTQYF. The rearrangement links TRBV11-3 to TRBJ2-3, with D perhaps TRBD1 (5 bases). The CDR3 runs to 13 residues. Trimming left V 5 bases short and J 4 bases short, with 10 bases between. The germline CDR1 and CDR2 sequences are SGHNT and YENEEA.

This clone occurred once. The rearrangement links TRBV6-1 to TRBJ2-6, with no clear D. The germline V and J ends were trimmed by 6 bases and 4 bases, with 4 bases remaining between them. The CDR3 contains 12 residues. Germline CDR1 and CDR2: MNHNS and SASEGT. The CDR3, as DNA: TGTGCCAGCAGACTCGGGGCCAACGTCCTGACTTTC. Amino acids: CASRLGANVLTF.

The J gene is TRBJ2-4, the V gene TRBV27; 7 positions match TRBD1. After removal of 5 bases from V and 5 bases from J, the junction contained 3 bases not matched to a gene. The CDR3 is 13 amino acids. The germline CDR1 and CDR2 sequences are MNHEY and SMNVEV (reference sequence). CDR3 nucleotide sequence: TGTGCCAGCAGTGACAGGGTGGAAAACATTCAGTACTTC. Translation: CASSDRVENIQYF.

This chain joins TRBV9 and TRBJ1-1; D may be TRBD1 (5 bases). The V end lost 0 bases, the J end lost 5 bases, and 11 bases lay between the germline ends. Germline CDR1 reads SGDLS; CDR2 reads YYNGEE. This CDR3 is built from 14 residues. CDR3 DNA sequence: TGTGCCAGCAGCGTAGCGGGGGTGGGAACTGAAGCTTTCTTT. This encodes CASSVAGVGTEAFF.

The table lists this clone with a count of one. The rearrangement links TRBV30 to TRBJ1-2; TRBD1 is a possible D gene (5 bases). Germline V gene lookup returns CDR1 GTSNPN and CDR2 SVGIG (reference sequence). V shed 0 bases and J shed 6 bases, with 11 bases lying between them. The CDR3 is made up of 13 amino acids. In DNA form, the CDR3 reads TGTGCCTGGAGTGTACAGGAAAGGGATGGCTACACCTTC. Encoded protein: CAWSVQERDGYTF.

This sequence joins TRBV29-1 and TRBJ2-5; 10 bases are shared with TRBD1. Germline lookup yields CDR1 SQVTM and CDR2 ANQGSEA. The V gene end was trimmed by 7 bases and the J gene end by 0 bases; junction bases not matched to a gene: 11. The CDR3 loop spans 16 amino acids. CDR3 protein: CSALGTGVEDQETQYF. The CDR3 nucleotides are TGCAGCGCCCTAGGGACAGGGGTTGAGGACCAAGAGACCCAGTACTTC.

This chain links TRBV25-1 with TRBJ2-1, with 8 bases matching TRBD2. The CDR3 length is 13 residues. The ends lost 2 bases at V and 13 bases at J; junction bases unmatched: 7. Germline CDR1 is MGHDK and CDR2 is SYGVNS. In nucleotides, the CDR3 is TGTGCCAGCAGTGAACCCAGCGGGGGTCCTCAGTTCTTC. Encoded protein: CASSEPSGGPQFF.

The rearrangement links TRBV27 to TRBJ2-3; 7 bases are shared with TRBD1. CDR3 length: 16 residues. Germline V gene lookup returns CDR1 MNHEY and CDR2 SMNVEV (reference sequence). The V and J ends lost 2 bases and 1 base, in that order; junction bases with no gene match: 6. For the CDR3, the DNA is TGTGCCAGCAGTTTAGCCAGGGGGAAGGGCACAGATACGCAGTATTTT. This encodes CASSLARGKGTDTQYF.

This chain links TRBV30 with TRBJ2-4; a weak D match, TRBD2 (5 bases). CDR3 length equals 17 residues. With 4 bases removed from V and 2 bases from J, the gap between germline ends came to 21 bases. Germline V gene lookup returns CDR1 GTSNPN and CDR2 SVGIG (reference sequence). The chain's CDR3 is CAWTPLREVGTKNIQYF. In DNA, the CDR3 is TGTGCCTGGACCCCCCTGAGGGAAGTGGGGACCAAAAACATTCAGTACTTC. Using reference TRBV30 and TRBJ2-4 for the parts outside the CDR3, the full variable domain is SQTIHQWPATLVQPVGSPLSLECTVEGTSNPNLYWYRQAAGRGLQLLFYSVGIGQISSEVPQNLSASRPQDRQFILSSKKLLLSDSGFYLCAWTPLREVGTKNIQYFGAGTRLSVL.

The chain links TRBV2 to TRBJ2-3; D gene uncertain. The CDR3 contains 16 residues. Trimming pared 7 bases from V and 3 bases from J, leaving 20 bases between. Germline V gene lookup returns CDR1 SNHLY and CDR2 FYNNEI. The CDR3 sequence is CASTSVGSGSTDTQYF. In DNA form, the CDR3 reads TGTGCCAGCACATCAGTCGGGTCGGGTAGTACAGATACGCAGTATTTT.

The chain links TRBV29-1 to TRBJ1-3; 7 bases align to TRBD1. Germline V gene lookup returns CDR1 SQVTM and CDR2 ANQGSEA. This CDR3 has 14 amino acids. The junction had 7 bases not matched to a gene; V was cut back by 7 bases and J by 1 base. The CDR3 reads CSGQGGGSGNTIYF. The CDR3 DNA sequence: TGCAGCGGACAGGGCGGGGGGTCTGGAAACACCATATATTTT.

The V call is TRBV6-5, the J call TRBJ1-6; D not resolved. Germline CDR1 and CDR2: MNHEY and SVGAGI. This CDR3 comprises 15 residues. V lost 0 bases, J lost 7 bases, and 10 bases lay in between. This CDR3 reads CASSYSEGENSPLHF. The CDR3 nucleotides are TGTGCCAGCAGTTACTCGGAGGGAGAAAATTCACCCCTCCACTTT.